This T cell receptor beta chain was profiled in a study of T-cell memory formation after mild COVID-19. Germline V gene lookup returns CDR1 SGHDN and CDR2 FVKESK. The ends lost 1 base at V and 9 bases at J; junction bases unmatched: 12. The CDR3 is made up of 18 amino acids. As regards this clonotype: Its antigen remains unidentified.

General study points: Detection of some responders pre-infection suggested pre-existing cross-reactive memory T cells participated. There was a balanced CD4/CD8 profile in clones contracting day 15 to 85, and later expanders leaned CD4+.

TCRdb called the 5' RACE reads again in MiXCR, with one record for every CDR3 protein. Of more than 250,000 distinct CDR3 sequences detected, over 15% appear once; the ten largest clones hold around 21%. The chain is built from TRBV14 and TRBJ2-1, with TRBD2 matching 13 bases. The sequenced sample was PBMCs or a T cell subset sorted from them (not recorded which). The source is a man between 18 and 29 years old who had mild COVID-19 (a few samples of this study predate the infection). Cell type and time point are not known. CDR3 sequence (DNA): TGTGCCAGCAGCCAAGCCCCCTTACTAGCGGGGGGGCCGGGTGAGCAGTTCTTC. Its translation: CASSQAPLLAGGPGEQFF.